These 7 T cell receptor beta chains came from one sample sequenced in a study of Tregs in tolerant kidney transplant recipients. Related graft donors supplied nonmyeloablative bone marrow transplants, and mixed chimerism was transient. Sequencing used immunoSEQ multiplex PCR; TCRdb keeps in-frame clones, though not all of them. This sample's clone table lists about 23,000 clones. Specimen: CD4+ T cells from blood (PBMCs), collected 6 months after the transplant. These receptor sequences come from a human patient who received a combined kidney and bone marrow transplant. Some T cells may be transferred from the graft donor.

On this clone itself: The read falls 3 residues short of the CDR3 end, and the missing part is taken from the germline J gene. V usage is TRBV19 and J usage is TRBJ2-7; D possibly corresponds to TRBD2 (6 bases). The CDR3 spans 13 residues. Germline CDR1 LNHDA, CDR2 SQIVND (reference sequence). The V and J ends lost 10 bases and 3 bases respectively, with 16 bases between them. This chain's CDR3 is CATRAGQNYEQYF. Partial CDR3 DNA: TGTGCCACCCGAGCGGGTCAAAACTACGAG.

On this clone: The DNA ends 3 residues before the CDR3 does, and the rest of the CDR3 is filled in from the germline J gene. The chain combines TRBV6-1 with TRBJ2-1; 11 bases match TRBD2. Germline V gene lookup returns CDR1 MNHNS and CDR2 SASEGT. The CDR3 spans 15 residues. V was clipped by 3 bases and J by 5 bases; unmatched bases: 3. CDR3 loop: CASSDGTSGHNEQFF. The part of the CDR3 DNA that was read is TGTGCCAGCAGTGATGGGACTAGCGGACACAATGAG.

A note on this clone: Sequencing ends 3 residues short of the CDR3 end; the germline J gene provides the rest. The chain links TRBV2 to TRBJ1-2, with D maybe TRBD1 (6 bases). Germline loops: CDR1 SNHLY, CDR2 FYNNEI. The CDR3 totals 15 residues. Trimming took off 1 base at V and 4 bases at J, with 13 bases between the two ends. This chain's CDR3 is CASSEDREPLYGYTF. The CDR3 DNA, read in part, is TGTGCCAGCAGTGAAGACAGGGAACCCCTCTATGGC.

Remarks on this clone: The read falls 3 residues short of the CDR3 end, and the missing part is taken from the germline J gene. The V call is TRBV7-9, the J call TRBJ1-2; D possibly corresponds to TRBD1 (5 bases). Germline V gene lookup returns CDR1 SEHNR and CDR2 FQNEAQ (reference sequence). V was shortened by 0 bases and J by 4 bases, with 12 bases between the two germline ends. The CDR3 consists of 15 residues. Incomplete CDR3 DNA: TGTGCCAGCAGCTTAGCGGGGCAGGTAGCCTATGGC. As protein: CASSLAGQVAYG. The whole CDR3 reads CASSLAGQVAYGYTF.

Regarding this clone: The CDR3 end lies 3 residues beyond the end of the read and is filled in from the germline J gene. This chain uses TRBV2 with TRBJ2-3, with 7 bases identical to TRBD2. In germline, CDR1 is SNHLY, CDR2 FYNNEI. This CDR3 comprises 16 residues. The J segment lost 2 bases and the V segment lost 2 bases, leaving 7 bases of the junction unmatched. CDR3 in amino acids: CASSERAGETTDTQYF. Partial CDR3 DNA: TGTGCCAGCAGTGAAAGGGCGGGGGAGACCACAGATACG. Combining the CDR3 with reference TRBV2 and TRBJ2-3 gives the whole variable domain EPEVTQTPSHQVTQMGQEVILRCVPISNHLYFYWYRQILGQKVEFLVSFYNNEISEKSEIFDDQFSVERPDGSNFTLKIRSTKLEDSAMYFCASSERAGETTDTQYFGPGTRLTVL.

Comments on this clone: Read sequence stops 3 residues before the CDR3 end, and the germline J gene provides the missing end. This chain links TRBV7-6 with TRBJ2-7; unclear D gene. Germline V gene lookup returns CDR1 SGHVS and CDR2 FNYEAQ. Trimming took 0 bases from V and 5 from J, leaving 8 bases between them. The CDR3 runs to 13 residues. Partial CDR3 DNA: TGTGCCAGCAGCTTAGCTCGGAGCGACGAG. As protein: CASSLARSDE. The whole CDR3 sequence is CASSLARSDEQYF.

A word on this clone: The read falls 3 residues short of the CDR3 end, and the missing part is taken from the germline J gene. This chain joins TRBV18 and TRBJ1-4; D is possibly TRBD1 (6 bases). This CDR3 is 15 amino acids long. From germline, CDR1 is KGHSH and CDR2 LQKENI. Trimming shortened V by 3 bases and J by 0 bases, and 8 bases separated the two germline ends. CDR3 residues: CASSPGHSTNEKLFF. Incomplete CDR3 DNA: TGTGCCAGCTCACCGGGACACTCAACTAATGAAAAA.